Each of the 16 T cell receptor beta chains below was sequenced from the same sample in a study of blood T cell repertoires in COVID-19. Using immunoSEQ multiplex PCR, the repertoire was profiled, and TCRdb retains in-frame clones only, with some absent. Of 75,000 or so clones in the sample, approximately 84% were seen once. Specimen: peripheral blood. These receptors all stem from a man between 60 and 75 years old with active or convalescent COVID-19.

This chain uses TRBV10-3 with TRBJ2-5; D may be TRBD2 (5 bases). With 3 bases removed from V and 5 bases from J, the gap between germline ends came to 10 bases. CDR1 and CDR2 (germline): ENHRY, SYGVKD. The CDR3 is made up of 13 amino acids. In nucleotides, the CDR3 is TGTGCCATCAGTGACTCAGCGGTGGAGACCCAGTACTTC. This gives the protein CAISDSAVETQYF.

V and J are TRBV6-5 and TRBJ1-2, with a tentative D call TRBD1 (5 bases). Trimming stripped 7 bases from V and 3 bases from J, with 15 bases between. Germline V gives CDR1 MNHEY, CDR2 SVGAGI. This CDR3 has 14 residues. CDR3 region: CASNLLGGDYGYTF. The CDR3 coding sequence is TGTGCCAGCAACCTACTCGGGGGGGACTATGGCTACACCTTC.

The chain carries TRBV5-1 and TRBJ2-7, with D hard to call. CDR1 is SGHRS and CDR2 is YFSETQ in the germline V gene. This CDR3 has 14 amino acids. The V gene lost 0 bases and the J gene lost 0 bases, with 7 bases spanning the gap. In nucleotides, the CDR3 is TGCGCCAGCAGCTTGGATAGTACCTCCTACGAGCAGTACTTC. Residues: CASSLDSTSYEQYF.

The rearrangement joins TRBV7-9 to TRBJ2-3; 7 nucleotides align to TRBD1. Looked up from germline, CDR1 is SEHNR and CDR2 is FQNEAQ (reference sequence). Trimming cost V 4 bases and J 4 bases; bases outside gene matches: 8. This CDR3 has 15 amino acids. The CDR3 DNA follows: TGTGCCAGCAGCTCCCGCCTAGGGACAGCAGATACGCAGTATTTT. Translation gives CASSSRLGTADTQYF.

The chain couples TRBV24-1 to TRBJ2-1; no definite D call. The V and J ends lost 7 bases and 9 bases respectively, with 12 bases between them. Germline CDR1 is KGHDR and CDR2 is SFDVKD. This CDR3 contains 12 residues. In DNA, the CDR3 is TGTGCCACCAGAGGAGCGACCGGTGAGCAGTTCTTC. Its translation is CATRGATGEQFF.

The rearrangement uses TRBV7-2 and TRBJ1-1; 12 bases map to TRBD1. The V gene's germline CDR1 is SGHTA and CDR2 FQGNSA. Losses at the gene ends were 1 base for V and 1 base for J; bases not matched to a gene: 4. The CDR3 contains 17 residues. CDR3 sequence (DNA): TGTGCCAGCAGCTTAGTCGGGACAGGGGGCACGAACACTGAAGCTTTCTTT. As protein: CASSLVGTGGTNTEAFF. Variable domain in full (rest from reference TRBV7-2 and TRBJ1-1): GAGVSQSPSNKVTEKGKDVELRCDPISGHTALYWYRQSLGQGLEFLIYFQGNSAPDKSGLPSDRFSAERTGGSVSTLTIQRTQQEDSAVYLCASSLVGTGGTNTEAFFGQGTRLTVV.

V usage is TRBV5-8 and J usage is TRBJ1-4; weak D call: TRBD1 (6 bases). Germline V gene data show CDR1 as SGHTS and CDR2 as YDEGEE. V shed 2 bases and J shed 0 bases, with 11 bases lying between them. The CDR3 has 16 residues. This CDR3 is CASSFGQFSTNEKLFF. CDR3 DNA sequence: TGTGCCAGCAGCTTCGGACAGTTCTCAACTAATGAAAAACTGTTTTTT.

This clone is a singleton in its sample. J is TRBJ1-1 and V is TRBV2; D might be TRBD1 (5 bases). In germline, CDR1 is SNHLY, CDR2 FYNNEI. V dropped 8 bases and J dropped 5 bases, with 15 bases sitting between them. The CDR3 covers 13 residues. The CDR3 loop is CASSRGVRTEAFF. The CDR3 bases are TGTGCCAGCTCTCGGGGGGTTCGGACTGAAGCTTTCTTT.

This chain uses TRBV5-6 with TRBJ1-3, with D possibly being TRBD1 (5 bases). The germline CDR1 and CDR2 sequences are SGHDT and YYEEEE. The CDR3 covers 17 residues. Trimming removed 0 bases from V and 0 bases from J, with 13 bases in between. The CDR3 coding sequence is TGTGCCAGCAGCTTGGGGGGCCAAGAGTACTCTGGAAACACCATATATTTT. Protein sequence: CASSLGGQEYSGNTIYF.

V and J are TRBV27 and TRBJ1-2; the D is unclear. CDR1 MNHEY and CDR2 SMNVEV come from the germline V gene (reference sequence). The CDR3 covers 13 residues. V was clipped by 5 bases and J by 2 bases, with 9 bases between them. The DNA of the CDR3 is TGTGCCAGCAGTCCCATAGTAAACTATGGCTACACCTTC. This gives the protein CASSPIVNYGYTF.

The V call is TRBV7-9, the J call TRBJ2-1; 10 bases align to TRBD1. CDR3 length: 15 amino acids. Germline-derived CDR1 and CDR2 are SEHNR and FQNEAQ (reference sequence). The ends lost 1 base at V and 7 bases at J; junction bases unmatched: 4. CDR3 in amino acids: CASSLVRQGANEQFF. For the CDR3, the DNA is TGTGCCAGCAGCTTAGTCAGACAGGGGGCAAATGAGCAGTTCTTC.

The J gene is TRBJ1-6, the V gene TRBV9, with 9 bases lining up with TRBD1. The CDR3 is made up of 16 amino acids. Germline assignment: CDR1 SGDLS and CDR2 YYNGEE. J was trimmed by 7 bases and V by 3 bases; bases with no gene match: 8. This CDR3 is CASSAAPGQGNSPLHF. The CDR3, as DNA: TGTGCCAGCAGCGCAGCCCCGGGACAGGGAAATTCACCCCTCCACTTT. Using reference TRBV9 and TRBJ1-6 for the parts outside the CDR3, the full variable domain is DSGVTQTPKHLITATGQRVTLRCSPRSGDLSVYWYQQSLDQGLQFLIQYYNGEERAKGNILERFSAQQFPDLHSELNLSSLELGDSALYFCASSAAPGQGNSPLHFGNGTRLTVT.

This sequence joins TRBV3-1 (or the pseudogene TRBV3-2) and TRBJ1-2; TRBD1 matches 7 bases. The germline gives CDR1 LGHDT, CDR2 YNNKEL (reference sequence). Losses at the gene ends were 2 bases for V and 1 base for J; bases not matched to a gene: 4. This CDR3 has 15 amino acids. This CDR3 is CASSQQGQLNYGYTF. CDR3 nucleotide sequence: TGTGCCAGCAGCCAACAGGGACAGCTTAACTATGGCTACACCTTC.

The rearrangement uses TRBV10-3 and TRBJ2-1, with D possibly being TRBD1 (6 bases). The germline V gene encodes CDR1 ENHRY and CDR2 SYGVKD. V lost 0 bases and J 5 bases, leaving 14 bases between the germline ends. This CDR3 has 16 amino acids. The CDR3 DNA follows: TGTGCCATCAGTGAGTCGATCGGGACACAGAACAATGAGCAGTTCTTC. This translates into CAISESIGTQNNEQFF.

The table lists this clone with a few counts. The chain uses TRBV30 and TRBJ1-3, with unresolved D. Germline CDR1 GTSNPN, CDR2 SVGIG (reference sequence). V lost 3 bases to trimming and J lost 0 bases, with 6 bases between them. This CDR3 is 13 amino acids long. The CDR3 DNA reads as TGTGCCTGGAGCCCAGGCTCTGGAAACACCATATATTTT. This sequence encodes CAWSPGSGNTIYF.

The J gene is TRBJ2-1, the V gene TRBV6-2 or TRBV6-3; TRBD2 agrees at 7 bases. CDR3 size: 15 residues. The germline V gene has CDR1 MNHEY and CDR2 SVGEGT. Losses at the gene ends were 2 bases for V and 8 bases for J; bases not matched to a gene: 9. The CDR3: CASSYSGLGGDEQFF. CDR3 in DNA: TGTGCCAGCAGTTACAGTGGACTAGGTGGCGATGAGCAGTTCTTC.